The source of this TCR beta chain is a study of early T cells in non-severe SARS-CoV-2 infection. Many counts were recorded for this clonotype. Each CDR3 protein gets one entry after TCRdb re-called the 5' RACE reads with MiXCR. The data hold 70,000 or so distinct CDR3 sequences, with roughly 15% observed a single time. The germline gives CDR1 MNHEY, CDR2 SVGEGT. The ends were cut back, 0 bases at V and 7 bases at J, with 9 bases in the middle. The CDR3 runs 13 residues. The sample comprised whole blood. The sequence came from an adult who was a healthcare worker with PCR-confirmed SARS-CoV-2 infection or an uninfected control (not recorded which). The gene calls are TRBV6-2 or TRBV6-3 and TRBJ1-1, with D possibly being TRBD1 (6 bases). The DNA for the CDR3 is TGTGCCAGCAGTTACTCGGCCAGGGGTGAAGCTTTCTTT. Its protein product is CASSYSARGEAFF.